This entry is about one TCR beta chain. Its antigen is still unknown. As to time point: pretreatment peripheral blood. The data originate from a study of PD-L1 blockade in urothelial cancer. Study-wide background: Blood was analyzed 3 weeks (second dose) and 6 weeks after treatment start. Notes on the study in general: Durable-benefit patients showed greater tumor-associated blood clone expansion at 3 weeks.

The protocol was immunoSEQ multiplex PCR, while the TCRdb copy is restricted to in-frame clones and leaves out a portion. The sample shows tens of thousands of clones, around 86% of them seen only once. This receptor was identified in a man between 60 and 75 years old with urothelial cancer. The sample consisted of PBMCs, taken around atezolizumab (anti-PD-L1) treatment.

The CDR3 spells CASSLPRGQQFF. DNA for the CDR3: TGTGCCAGCAGCTTACCGAGGGGGCAGCAGTTCTTC. This sequence joins TRBV7-9 and TRBJ2-1, with 7 positions matching TRBD1. The V segment lost 2 bases and the J segment 11 bases; nucleotides outside the gene matches: 3. This CDR3 spans 12 amino acids. In germline, CDR1 is SEHNR, CDR2 FQNEAQ (reference sequence).